These 5 T cell receptor beta chains originate from one sample sequenced in a study of blood T cell repertoires in COVID-19. Sequenced by immunoSEQ multiplex PCR; TCRdb stores in-frame clones only, minus some. The table records about 150,000 clones, about 88% of them present only once. Input material: peripheral blood. The receptors originated from a man aged 45-60 years who had recovered from COVID-19.

The chain joins TRBV7-6 to TRBJ2-2, with 10 bases aligning to TRBD2. J lost 4 bases, V lost 1 base, and 9 bases had no gene match. Germline CDR1 reads SGHVS; CDR2 reads FNYEAQ. There are 18 residues in the CDR3. CDR3 nucleotides: TGTGCCAGCAGCTTAGTCGGAGCGGGGGGGCGCGGCACCGGGGAGCTGTTTTTT. Its translation is CASSLVGAGGRGTGELFF.

This clone showed up just a few times. The rearrangement joins TRBV7-3 to TRBJ1-6; 7 bases align to TRBD1. Looked up from germline, CDR1 is SGHTA and CDR2 is FQGTGA. With V trimmed by 4 bases and J by 9 bases, 6 bases remained unmatched. CDR3 size: 14 residues. The CDR3 bases are TGTGCCAGCAGCTCGACAGGGTCGGCTTCACCCCTCCACTTT. It translates to CASSSTGSASPLHF.

The V call is TRBV6-6, the J call TRBJ2-7; D is ambiguous. The germline gives CDR1 MNHNY, CDR2 SVGAGI (reference sequence). Between the trimmed V and J ends, which lost 6 bases and 0 bases, there was a span of 15 bases. This CDR3 is built from 15 residues. CDR3 sequence (DNA): TGTGCCAGCAGGACGGGTACATCCGACTCCTACGAGCAGTACTTC. It specifies CASRTGTSDSYEQYF.

The chain combines TRBV7-9 with TRBJ1-3; a weak D match, TRBD1 (6 bases). Germline CDR1 and CDR2: SEHNR and FQNEAQ (reference sequence). Trimming took off 3 bases at V and 0 bases at J, with 9 bases between the two ends. The CDR3 has 15 amino acids. CDR3: CASSFAGVSGNTIYF. The CDR3 DNA reads TGTGCCAGCAGCTTCGCAGGGGTCTCTGGAAACACCATATATTTT.

The chain is built from TRBV6-6 and TRBJ2-2; 7 nucleotides align to TRBD1. Germline values: CDR1 MNHNY, CDR2 SVGAGI (reference sequence). With 5 bases clipped from V and 2 bases from J, the junction kept 8 bases outside the gene matches. The CDR3 extends over 16 amino acids. Here the CDR3 DNA reads TGTGCCAGCAGTCTAACCGGGACAGCAAACACCGGGGAGCTGTTTTTT. The encoded protein is CASSLTGTANTGELFF.